This is a list of T cell receptor beta chains from one sample in a study of T cell responses to AZD1222 COVID-19 vaccine. Sequenced by immunoSEQ multiplex PCR; TCRdb stores in-frame clones only, minus some. Of some 86,000 clones listed, about 78% are singletons. The material was peripheral blood, obtained on day 0 of AZD1222 vaccination. Source of these receptors: an adult in good health. The CDR3 runs from the conserved cysteine through the conserved F or W. A D gene is named only where the DNA matches it firmly. Size is stated for part of the rows, as once, few or many counts, or as a class when the clone is expanded.

d_call	v_call	clone_size	j_call	cdr3_nt	cdr3_aa
NA	TRBV7-2	once	TRBJ2-3	TGTGCCAGCAGCCCAGTAGCTACGACAGATACGCAGTATTTT	CASSPVATTDTQYF
NA	TRBV18	NA	TRBJ2-7	TGTGCCAGCTCACCACCGTGGGTTCGGGCGCAGGGGCACACTTCCTACGAGCAGTACTTC	CASSPPWVRAQGHTSYEQYF
NA	TRBV28	NA	TRBJ2-7	TGTGCCAGCAGTCTCGAACAGGTTCAGTACTTC	CASSLEQVQYF
TRBD1	TRBV25-1	NA	TRBJ2-1	TGTGCCAGCAGTCTGACAGGGGATGAGCAGTTCTTC	CASSLTGDEQFF
NA	TRBV5-6	NA	TRBJ2-5	TGTGCCAGCAGCTTTACGGGAGAAGAGACCCAGTACTTC	CASSFTGEETQYF
NA	TRBV28	NA	TRBJ2-7	TGTGCCAGCACCCCGGGACAATCCTACGAGCAGTACTTC	CASTPGQSYEQYF
NA	TRBV27	NA	TRBJ2-5	TGTGCCAGCAGTGACCGCCTATACTACCAAGAGACCCAGTACTTC	CASSDRLYYQETQYF
TRBD2	TRBV7-2	NA	TRBJ2-1	TGTGCCAGCAGCTTAGTTGATAGCGGGAGTTACAATGAGCAGTTCTTC	CASSLVDSGSYNEQFF
NA	TRBV6-5	NA	TRBJ1-3	TGTGCCAGCACGGAAGGGACTGGAAACACCATATATTTT	CASTEGTGNTIYF
NA	TRBV5-6	NA	TRBJ2-3	TGTGCCAGCAGCACCTCCGGGACTAGCACAGATACGCAGTATTTT	CASSTSGTSTDTQYF
TRBD1	TRBV12-3/TRBV12-4	NA	TRBJ1-2	TGTGCCAGCAGTTCAGGGGGGTATGGCTACACCTTC	CASSSGGYGYTF
NA	TRBV6-5	once	TRBJ2-7	TGTGCCAGCACCTTATATCCAGGCTCCTACGAGCAGTACTTC	CASTLYPGSYEQYF
TRBD1	TRBV6-5	NA	TRBJ1-6	TGTGCCAGCAGTTACGGGACAGAAAATTCACCCCTCCACTTT	CASSYGTENSPLHF
NA	TRBV2	NA	TRBJ2-5	TGTGCCAGCAGTGGGGACGGACCACAAGAGACCCAGTACTTC	CASSGDGPQETQYF
NA	TRBV24-1	NA	TRBJ2-2	TGTGCCACCAGTAGAAGGGGGACCGGGGAGCTGTTTTTT	CATSRRGTGELFF
NA	TRBV15	NA	TRBJ2-7	TGTGCCACCAGCAGAGAAGCATCGCACTCCTACGAGCAGTACTTC	CATSREASHSYEQYF
TRBD1	TRBV7-9	NA	TRBJ2-1	TGTGCCAGCAGCCCACTCCGGGACAGTTTCTACAATGAGCAGTTCTTC	CASSPLRDSFYNEQFF
NA	TRBV28	NA	TRBJ1-4	TGTGCCAGCAGTGAGGGTCCTGAAAAACTGTTTTTT	CASSEGPEKLFF
NA	TRBV28	few	TRBJ2-7	TGTGCCAGCAGTCGGACGCTCTCCTACGAGCAGTACTTC	CASSRTLSYEQYF
TRBD2	TRBV18	NA	TRBJ2-1	TGTGCCAGCTCACCTCGGAGACTAGCGGGAGTCAATGAGCAGTTCTTC	CASSPRRLAGVNEQFF
NA	TRBV28	NA	TRBJ1-2	TGTGCCAGCAGTTTTAGGCGGGCGACAGTTAACTCAGATGGCTACACCTTC	CASSFRRATVNSDGYTF
NA	TRBV6-1	NA	TRBJ2-1	TGTGCCAGCAGTGAGTTTGTCGGAGCGGGTGAGCAGTTCTTC	CASSEFVGAGEQFF
NA	TRBV11-2	NA	TRBJ2-5	TGTGCCAGCAGCTTGAATAGGGGGGAGACCCAGTACTTC	CASSLNRGETQYF
TRBD2	TRBV9	NA	TRBJ2-3	TGTGCCAGTAACCGGCTAGCGGGGGGCACAGATACGCAGTATTTT	CASNRLAGGTDTQYF
TRBD1	TRBV19	few	TRBJ1-4	TGTGCCAGTAGTACTGGGACAGGCCGGGGTGAAAAACTGTTTTTT	CASSTGTGRGEKLFF
NA	TRBV5-1	NA	TRBJ2-2	TGCGCCAGCAGCTTGGACGGGGCAAACAGAGGGGAGCTGTTTTTT	CASSLDGANRGELFF
TRBD2	TRBV3-1/TRBV3-2	NA	TRBJ2-7	TGTGCCAGCAGCCTCAGCGGGAGGTCACCCTACGAGCAGTACTTC	CASSLSGRSPYEQYF
NA	TRBV6-1	NA	TRBJ1-1	TGTGCCAGCAGTGAGACAGTGAACACTGAAGCTTTCTTT	CASSETVNTEAFF
TRBD1	TRBV27	NA	TRBJ1-6	TGTGCCAGCAGCCCGGACAGGGGAAATTCACCCCTCCACTTT	CASSPDRGNSPLHF
NA	TRBV6-6	NA	TRBJ2-3	TGTGCCAGCAACGGGGGAGATACGCAGTATTTT	CASNGGDTQYF
TRBD1	TRBV2	NA	TRBJ1-4	TGTGCCAGCATGTGGGGACAGGGAGGAGAAAAACTGTTTTTT	CASMWGQGGEKLFF
TRBD1	TRBV27	NA	TRBJ1-5	TGTGCCAGCAGCCCACAGGGGGTTGTCAATCAGCCCCAGCATTTT	CASSPQGVVNQPQHF
NA	TRBV4-1	NA	TRBJ2-3	TGCGCCAGCAGCCAAGAAAGCGGTCGAGCTAGCACAGATACGCAGTATTTT	CASSQESGRASTDTQYF
TRBD2	TRBV7-9	NA	TRBJ2-1	TGTGCCAGCAGCTTACGAGCGGGAGTGGGGCACAATGAGCAGTTCTTC	CASSLRAGVGHNEQFF
TRBD1	TRBV7-9	NA	TRBJ1-6	TGTGCCAGCAGCTTAGTTTCGGGGACAGTAGGTTCACCCCTCCACTTT	CASSLVSGTVGSPLHF
TRBD2	TRBV4-3	NA	TRBJ2-2	TGCGCCAGCAGCCAAATCGGCGGGGAGGGCCCGGAGCTGTTTTTT	CASSQIGGEGPELFF
NA	TRBV29-1	NA	TRBJ2-5	TGCAGCGTAGGACTCCCAGAAGAGACCCAGTACTTC	CSVGLPEETQYF
NA	TRBV7-8	NA	TRBJ2-1	TGTGCCAGCAGCTTCGGAGACCCCCCACAGACCTACAATGAGCAGTTCTTC	CASSFGDPPQTYNEQFF
NA	TRBV3-1/TRBV3-2	NA	TRBJ1-1	TGTGCCAGCAGCCAAATGGTAAACACTGAAGCTTTCTTT	CASSQMVNTEAFF
NA	TRBV18	few	TRBJ2-7	TGTGCCAGCTCACCACGAGCAGGGGCGGGCTCCTACGAGCAGTACTTC	CASSPRAGAGSYEQYF
NA	TRBV7-2	NA	TRBJ2-3	TGTGCCAGCAGAAATAGAGTCACAGATACGCAGTATTTT	CASRNRVTDTQYF
NA	TRBV10-2	NA	TRBJ1-1	TGCGCCAGCATAGGAGGGGGCACTGAAGCTTTCTTT	CASIGGGTEAFF
NA	TRBV28	NA	TRBJ1-6	TGTGCCAGCAGTTTAATAGGACGGAATAATTCACCCCTCCACTTT	CASSLIGRNNSPLHF
TRBD2	TRBV7-7	once	TRBJ2-1	TGTGCTAGCAGCTTAGATGGCCTAGCGGGACCCAATGAGCAGTTCTTC	CASSLDGLAGPNEQFF
NA	TRBV27	NA	TRBJ2-3	TGTGCCAGCGCGGACCGTCGGGGCTCAGATACGCAGTATTTT	CASADRRGSDTQYF
NA	TRBV6-5	few	TRBJ1-6	TGTGCCAGCAGTTACTCAGCCGCGTATAATTCACCCCTCCACTTT	CASSYSAAYNSPLHF
TRBD1	TRBV28	NA	TRBJ2-5	TGTGCCAGCAGTTCTCAGGGGGCAAGTCAAGAGACCCAGTACTTC	CASSSQGASQETQYF
NA	TRBV12-2	NA	TRBJ2-1	TGTGCAAGTCGCTTATTTATTCCGCCCACGGCGGGGTGGTCCTACAATGAGCAGTTCTTC	CASRLFIPPTAGWSYNEQFF
TRBD1	TRBV3-1/TRBV3-2	NA	TRBJ2-7	TGTGCCAGCAGCCAGGGGGACAGCCGCTACGAGCAGTACTTC	CASSQGDSRYEQYF
TRBD1	TRBV5-1	NA	TRBJ1-1	TGCGCCAGCAGCTTGCGACAGGGTTCTGAAGCTTTCTTT	CASSLRQGSEAFF
TRBD1	TRBV28	once	TRBJ1-4	TGTGCCAGCAGACCTAACAGGGGGCGCGATTCGACTAATGAAAAACTGTTTTTT	CASRPNRGRDSTNEKLFF
TRBD1	TRBV6-4	once	TRBJ2-2	TGTGCCAGCAGTGAAGGGGGCTGGGACGGGGAGCTGTTTTTT	CASSEGGWDGELFF
TRBD1	TRBV14	NA	TRBJ2-5	TGTGCCAGCAGCCAAGGAGGCTGGACAGGGCAAGGTCAAGAGACCCAGTACTTC	CASSQGGWTGQGQETQYF
TRBD2	TRBV19	NA	TRBJ2-3	TGTGCCAGTAGTTTCCTAGCGGCATCCACAGATACGCAGTATTTT	CASSFLAASTDTQYF
TRBD2	TRBV3-1/TRBV3-2	NA	TRBJ2-5	TGTGCCAGCAGCCCGGGACTAGCGGGAGGGCTAGGAGAGACCCAGTACTTC	CASSPGLAGGLGETQYF
NA	TRBV28	NA	TRBJ1-5	TGTGCCAGCAGTGCCTCGGGGGGCGGTCAGCCCCAGCATTTT	CASSASGGGQPQHF
NA	TRBV29-1	NA	TRBJ2-5	TGCAGCGTCCTCCAAGAGACCCAGTACTTC	CSVLQETQYF
TRBD2	TRBV6-5	NA	TRBJ2-7	TGTGCCAGCAGGGTGGGACTAGCGGGAGTTTACGAGCAGTACTTC	CASRVGLAGVYEQYF